This paragraph reports one T cell receptor beta chain. The sample is drawn from a study of PD-L1 blockade in urothelial cancer. Study-wide context: Beginning around 2014, patients received atezolizumab, given as 1,200 mg intravenously every 3 weeks.

Time point noted: peripheral blood 6 weeks after treatment start. The CDR3 consists of 14 residues. With 1 base removed from V and 1 base from J, the gap between germline ends came to 7 bases. Germline CDR1 is MGHDK and CDR2 is SYGVNS. Libraries were prepared by immunoSEQ multiplex PCR; TCRdb keeps only in-frame clonotypes and omits some of them. The top ten hold about 0.91% of the sample, which has 75,000 to 95,000 clones, around 90% seen once. The clonotype originates from a woman of 80 years or more with urothelial cancer. J is TRBJ2-5 and V is TRBV25-1, with no clear D. Sequencing used PBMCs, obtained around atezolizumab (anti-PD-L1) treatment. CDR3 loop: CASSESESQETQYF. Written as DNA, the CDR3 is TGTGCCAGCAGTGAATCCGAGAGCCAAGAGACCCAGTACTTC. The variable domain in full, with the rest retrieved from reference TRBV25-1 and TRBJ2-5, is EADIYQTPRYLVIGTGKKITLECSQTMGHDKMYWYQQDPGMELHLIHYSYGVNSTEKGDLSSESTVSRIRTEHFPLTLESARPSHTSQYLCASSESESQETQYFGPGTRLLVL.